This TCR beta chain was recorded in a study of PD-1 blockade in classical Hodgkin lymphoma. This CDR3 has 13 residues. Per germline, CDR1 WSHSY and CDR2 SAAADI. Deletions cut 8 bases from V and 2 bases from J, with 12 bases between. Time point given: cycle 4 day 1 (C4D1), after more than five weeks of nivolumab. All patients experienced relapse after autologous stem cell transplantation, and brentuximab vedotin exposure was variable. Clones were read by immunoSEQ multiplex PCR, and TCRdb kept only the in-frame ones, dropping some. The repertoire includes roughly 90,000 clones, approximately 86% of them detected once, and about 18% sits in the top ten.

The origin of this receptor is a human donor with classical Hodgkin lymphoma. This sample comprised peripheral blood mononuclear cells (PBMCs), obtained before the fourth cycle of nivolumab. The chain joins TRBV10-2 to TRBJ1-1; tentatively, D is TRBD1 (5 bases). CDR3 nucleotides: TGCGCCAGCGTACGTGGGGACAACACTGAAGCTTTCTTT. It codes for CASVRGDNTEAFF.